A selection of T cell receptor beta chains follows, all from one sample in a study of OX40 agonist ivuxolimab in advanced cancers. Profiled with immunoSEQ multiplex PCR; TCRdb holds only in-frame clones, not every one. The profile covers tens of thousands of clones, with around 87% appearing a single time and 0.38% taken by the ten largest. Material: CD4+ or CD8+ T cells sorted from blood, obtained in a trial of the OX40 agonist ivuxolimab. The receptors were gathered from an adult with an advanced solid tumor such as melanoma, head and neck, liver or kidney cancer. Both conserved end residues are part of each CDR3. D genes are given only for firm matches. Size values are once, few and many counts, or a class for expanded clones, and some rows have none.

j_call | v_call | clone_size | d_call | cdr3_nt | cdr3_aa
TRBJ2-7 | TRBV7-9 | - | - | TGTGCCAGCAGCTTAGGCAGGGGGGTTTACGAGCAGTACTTC | CASSLGRGVYEQYF
TRBJ2-5 | TRBV4-3 | - | TRBD2 | TGCGCCAGCAGCCAATCCCCGACTAGCGGGGGGGACCAAGAGACCCAGTACTTC | CASSQSPTSGGDQETQYF
TRBJ2-1 | TRBV18 | - | TRBD1 | TGTGCCAGCTCACCCAACGGACAGGAACCTTGGTTCTTC | CASSPNGQEPWFF
TRBJ2-1 | TRBV5-1 | - | - | TGCGCCAGCAGCTTGGTTACAGCCTCCTACAATGAGCAGTTCTTC | CASSLVTASYNEQFF
TRBJ1-2 | TRBV7-9 | - | - | TGTGCCAGCAGCTTAGACCGGTCGGGCTATGGCTACACCTTC | CASSLDRSGYGYTF
TRBJ2-3 | TRBV5-1 | - | - | TGCGCCAGCAGCTTGGCGGGCGGGGACACAGATACGCAGTATTTT | CASSLAGGDTDTQYF
TRBJ2-7 | TRBV27 | - | - | TGTGCCAGCAGTGCTGGGCCCATCTACGAGCAGTACTTC | CASSAGPIYEQYF
TRBJ1-2 | TRBV5-1 | - | TRBD1 | TGCGCCAGCAGCTTGCAAGGGGGCGCGAACTATGGCTACACCTTC | CASSLQGGANYGYTF
TRBJ2-7 | TRBV7-3 | - | TRBD1 | TGTGCCAGCAGCTCCCCCGACAGGGCTACCGAGCAGTACTTC | CASSSPDRATEQYF
TRBJ2-1 | TRBV7-8 | once | - | TGTGCCAGCAGCACCCAAACTAGGGCCAATGAGCAGTTCTTC | CASSTQTRANEQFF
TRBJ2-3 | TRBV5-4 | - | TRBD2 | TGTGCCAGCAGCTCCCAACTAGCGGGAGGTGACACAGATACGCAGTATTTT | CASSSQLAGGDTDTQYF
TRBJ2-7 | TRBV6-4 | - | TRBD1 | TGTGCCAGCAGTGACTCGGACAGGATCTACGAGCAGTACTTC | CASSDSDRIYEQYF
TRBJ1-1 | TRBV6-5 | - | TRBD1 | TGTGCCAGCAGTTATGGACAGGGTCGGGGAACTGAAGCTTTCTTT | CASSYGQGRGTEAFF
TRBJ1-5 | TRBV7-2 | - | - | TGTGCCAGCAGCTTAGGGGGGGCAGGGCAGCCCCAGCATTTT | CASSLGGAGQPQHF
TRBJ2-7 | TRBV5-1 | - | TRBD1 | TGCGCCAGCAGCTTGGCCCCTATAGGACAGGGCTACGAGCAGTACTTC | CASSLAPIGQGYEQYF
TRBJ2-1 | TRBV9 | - | TRBD1 | TGTGCCAGCAGCGTAGAGCCAGGGGGCTCCTACAATGAGCAGTTCTTC | CASSVEPGGSYNEQFF
TRBJ2-1 | TRBV27 | - | - | TGTGCCAGCAGTTTATTTCCGCGATTCTCGGGAGAAGGCAATGAGCAGTTCTTC | CASSLFPRFSGEGNEQFF
TRBJ1-2 | TRBV7-2 | - | - | TGTGCCAGCAGCTTAGGACGCAGCCCTTCTTCGGGGGGCTACACCTTC | CASSLGRSPSSGGYTF
TRBJ2-2 | TRBV6-6 | - | - | TGTGCCAGCAGTCCCCTTGGACTTAGCTGGGCCGGGGAGCTGTTTTTT | CASSPLGLSWAGELFF
TRBJ1-3 | TRBV6-5 | once | - | TGTGCCAGCAGTACGGGCCACTCTGGAAACACCATATATTTT | CASSTGHSGNTIYF
TRBJ2-3 | TRBV19 | - | TRBD1 | TGTGCCAGTAGTCTACGACAGGGTGGGGGCACAGATACGCAGTATTTT | CASSLRQGGGTDTQYF
TRBJ1-1 | TRBV27 | once | - | TGTGCCAGCAGTTTACAGCGACAGAGAACTGAAGCTTTCTTT | CASSLQRQRTEAFF
TRBJ2-3 | TRBV5-1 | - | TRBD2 | TGCGCCAGCAGCCTTGTAGCGGGGGGCACAGATACGCAGTATTTT | CASSLVAGGTDTQYF